The T cell receptor beta chain under discussion was sequenced for a study of T cell clonality in common variable immunodeficiency. Overall study results and limits: Shared TCRbeta clones were fewer between CVID subjects than controls. CVID subjects showed higher TCRbeta clonality than healthy controls.

TCRdb's table, derived via immunoSEQ multiplex PCR, lists solely in-frame clones and lacks some. In total the sample includes roughly 50,000 clones, none of them seen once. In this sample, this clone turned up a few times. Its antigen is undetermined. This receptor was taken from a person between 18 and 75 years old in good health. The sequenced sample was peripheral blood mononuclear cells.

CDR3: CASLQTGVNDYTF. The part of the CDR3 DNA that was read is TGTGCCAGCTTACAGACAGGGGTTAACGAC. V gene TRBV18 combines with J gene TRBJ1-2; 8 nucleotides agree with TRBD1. The read terminates 3 residues before the CDR3 end, so the remaining end is supplied by the germline J gene. There are 13 residues in the CDR3. Per the germline V gene, CDR1 is KGHSH and CDR2 is LQKENI.